The TCR beta chain under discussion was sequenced for a study of blood T cell repertoires in COVID-19. In the study overall: Some COVID-19 samples were acute and others convalescent; all came from the United States, Italy and Spain.

The CDR3 loop spans 13 amino acids. Trimming removed 3 bases at V and 10 bases at J, with 15 bases between. Germline assignment: CDR1 MNHNS and CDR2 SASEGT. Sequencing used immunoSEQ multiplex PCR; TCRdb keeps in-frame clones, though not all of them. Here the sample spans under 300,000 clones, 80% to 90% being singletons. The clonotype comes from a woman between 40 and 55 years old who had recovered from COVID-19. Specimen: peripheral blood. The chain combines TRBV6-1 with TRBJ1-1; perhaps TRBD1 as D (5 bases). CDR3 bases: TGTGCCAGCAGTGAGCAGGGTGGGGGAGGAGCTTTCTTT. Residues: CASSEQGGGGAFF.